Following are 23 T cell receptor beta chains from one sample sequenced in a study of graft-versus-host responses after intestinal transplantation (dated by TCRdb to 2020 to 2022). Receptor amplification or capture employed the immunoSEQ multiplex PCR assay. Not all clones reach the TCRdb copy of this immuneACCESS table, which keeps in-frame sequences only. Checked studies attribute under half of the gap to unresolved V genes and leave the rest unexplained. The table for this sample lists under 55,000 clones; around 90% of them were counted only once. The ten largest account for 3.5% to 5% of the sample. The sequencing here drew on PBMCs, taken 524 days after transplant. Receptors originate from a human patient who received an intestinal transplant, so some T cells may come from the graft donor.

The V gene is TRBV10-3, the J gene TRBJ1-4; D uncertain. CDR3 length equals 16 residues. V was clipped by 2 bases and J by 7 bases, with 17 bases between them. CDR1 and CDR2 from the germline V gene are ENHRY and SYGVKD. CDR3 amino acids: CAISEHGKTLGEKLFF. The CDR3 DNA reads TGTGCCATCAGTGAGCACGGGAAAACTCTGGGTGAAAAACTGTTTTTT.

The chain employs TRBV7-6 and TRBJ2-7; TRBD2 agrees at 9 bases. The CDR3 totals 15 residues. Germline CDR1 SGHVS, CDR2 FNYEAQ. V lost 1 base to trimming and J lost 2 bases; unmatched junction nucleotides: 3. The CDR3 sequence: CASSLVAGGPYEQYF. DNA for the CDR3: TGTGCCAGCAGCTTAGTTGCGGGAGGGCCCTACGAGCAGTACTTC.

The chain links TRBV9 to TRBJ2-5, with 9 bases lining up with TRBD2. This CDR3 has 16 amino acids. The V segment lost 0 bases and the J segment 4 bases; nucleotides outside the gene matches: 7. CDR1 is SGDLS and CDR2 is YYNGEE in the germline V gene. CDR3 in amino acids: CASSVGASGKGETQYF. The CDR3 region has the DNA TGTGCCAGCAGCGTAGGGGCTAGCGGGAAGGGAGAGACCCAGTACTTC.

J is TRBJ2-1 and V is TRBV28; 13 bases match TRBD2. The V segment lost 3 bases and the J segment 4 bases; nucleotides outside the gene matches: 3. In germline, CDR1 is MDHEN, CDR2 SYDVKM. The CDR3 runs to 16 residues. The CDR3 DNA reads TGTGCCAGCAGTTTGGGGACTAGCGGGACGTACAATGAGCAGTTCTTC. Translating gives CASSLGTSGTYNEQFF. The variable domain in full, with the rest retrieved from reference TRBV28 and TRBJ2-1, is DVKVTQSSRYLVKRTGEKVFLECVQDMDHENMFWYRQDPGLGLRLIYFSYDVKMKEKGDIPEGYSVSREKKERFSLILESASTNQTSMYLCASSLGTSGTYNEQFFGPGTRLTVL.

The chain employs TRBV11-2 and TRBJ2-2; 8 nucleotides align to TRBD2. The CDR3 loop spans 17 amino acids. V was pared by 5 bases and J by 0 bases, with 8 bases of the junction left unmatched. CDR1 and CDR2 from the germline V gene are SGHAT and FQNNGV. The DNA of the CDR3 is TGTGCCAGCAGCCCGGGAGGGTGGGACCCGAACACCGGGGAGCTGTTTTTT. It specifies CASSPGGWDPNTGELFF.

The chain joins TRBV30 to TRBJ2-7; possibly TRBD2 for D (6 bases). Germline V gives CDR1 GTSNPN, CDR2 SVGIG (reference sequence). V was clipped by 0 bases and J by 6 bases, with 18 bases between them. The CDR3 length is 15 residues. The DNA of the CDR3 is TGTGCCTGGAGTGTACGGGACTTCAGACCCCGCGAGCAGTACTTC. It codes for CAWSVRDFRPREQYF.

This chain links TRBV4-3 with TRBJ2-7; D gene unclear. The V and J ends lost 0 bases and 5 bases respectively, with 11 bases between them. Per germline, CDR1 LGHNA and CDR2 YSLEER. CDR3 length: 14 amino acids. As DNA, the CDR3 is TGCGCCAGCAGCCAAGATCGGTTTAAGGACGAGCAGTACTTC. Its protein product is CASSQDRFKDEQYF.

The genes are TRBV15 and TRBJ1-2, with D perhaps TRBD1 (5 bases). V was clipped by 6 bases and J by 0 bases, with 14 bases between them. The CDR3 spans 15 residues. From germline, CDR1 is LNHNV and CDR2 YYDKDF (reference sequence). The CDR3 nucleotides read TGTGCCACCAGTGTCCCGGGGGATTCTAACTATGGCTACACCTTC. Its translation is CATSVPGDSNYGYTF.

This chain joins TRBV4-2 and TRBJ1-2, with a weak D call TRBD1 (6 bases). CDR3 length: 18 amino acids. Germline CDR1 reads LGHNA; CDR2 reads YNFKEQ. V was pared by 0 bases and J by 4 bases, with 21 bases between. The CDR3 here is CASSQDPRGRAEGYGYTF. The CDR3 DNA sequence: TGTGCCAGCAGCCAAGATCCCAGGGGTCGGGCGGAGGGCTATGGCTACACCTTC.

The chain carries TRBV5-1 and TRBJ2-1; 13 bases line up with TRBD2. Germline lookup yields CDR1 SGHRS and CDR2 YFSETQ. The CDR3 contains 18 residues. V gave up 3 bases and J gave up 2 bases; unmatched junction bases: 8. CDR3 protein: CASSWGLAGIPTYNEQFF. For the CDR3, the DNA is TGCGCCAGCAGCTGGGGACTAGCGGGAATCCCTACCTACAATGAGCAGTTCTTC.

The chain joins TRBV9 to TRBJ2-3, with 7 bases matching TRBD1. Germline V gene data show CDR1 as SGDLS and CDR2 as YYNGEE. The CDR3 length is 17 residues. V trimming: 4 bases; J trimming: 1 base; junction bases outside the gene matches: 12. CDR3 nucleotides: TGTGCCAGCAGCTTTCCCACAGGGGAACAGGGCACAGATACGCAGTATTTT. Its protein is CASSFPTGEQGTDTQYF.

This chain links TRBV9 with TRBJ2-3, with 11 bases identical to TRBD1. The V gene's germline CDR1 is SGDLS and CDR2 YYNGEE. The V segment lost 4 bases and the J segment 3 bases; nucleotides outside the gene matches: 7. The CDR3 extends over 16 amino acids. The CDR3 is CASSPGTGGGTDTQYF. The CDR3 DNA sequence: TGTGCCAGCAGCCCCGGGACAGGGGGTGGGACAGATACGCAGTATTTT.

This clone was detected once. The chain recombines TRBV10-3 with TRBJ1-1; 8 nucleotides match TRBD1. The CDR3 is 14 amino acids. J gave up 4 bases and V 3 bases, and 4 bases lay outside the gene matches. Germline loops: CDR1 ENHRY, CDR2 SYGVKD. CDR3 nucleotides: TGTGCCATCAGTGACTCAGGGGGCGGCACTGAAGCTTTCTTT. Translated: CAISDSGGGTEAFF.

The V and J genes are TRBV27 and TRBJ2-7; 10 bases map to TRBD2. The V and J ends lost 7 bases and 0 bases, in that order; junction bases with no gene match: 3. In germline, CDR1 is MNHEY, CDR2 SMNVEV (reference sequence). This CDR3 is built from 14 residues. CDR3 in amino acids: CASKVAGGSYEQYF. CDR3 in DNA: TGTGCCAGCAAGGTAGCGGGAGGCTCCTACGAGCAGTACTTC.

This clone was detected only a few times. This chain links TRBV20-1 with TRBJ2-5; D is ambiguous. This CDR3 region has 11 residues. Per the germline V gene, CDR1 is DFQATT and CDR2 is SNEGSKA (reference sequence). Trimming removed 4 bases from V and 0 bases from J, with 3 bases in between. CDR3 sequence: CSAKHQETQYF. CDR3 coding DNA: TGCAGTGCTAAACACCAAGAGACCCAGTACTTC.

This rearrangement joins TRBV19 to TRBJ1-5; 9 bases map to TRBD1. The CDR3 runs to 15 residues. Germline CDR1 is LNHDA and CDR2 is SQIVND (reference sequence). Losses at the gene ends were 5 bases for V and 2 bases for J; bases not matched to a gene: 4. The CDR3 spells CASSPRDRGNQPQHF. In DNA form, the CDR3 reads TGTGCCAGTAGTCCCCGGGACAGGGGCAATCAGCCCCAGCATTTT. Based on the CDR3 plus reference TRBV19 and TRBJ1-5, the full variable domain is DGGITQSPKYLFRKEGQNVTLSCEQNLNHDAMYWYRQDPGQGLRLIYYSQIVNDFQKGDIAEGYSVSREKKESFPLTVTSAQKNPTAFYLCASSPRDRGNQPQHFGDGTRLSIL.

The chain joins TRBV28 to TRBJ1-5, with D maybe TRBD1 (6 bases). The CDR3 has 16 residues. V was clipped by 4 bases and J by 3 bases, with 16 bases between them. Germline assignment: CDR1 MDHEN and CDR2 SYDVKM. CDR3 sequence (DNA): TGTGCCAGCAGTTCAGGGGACTTGATCGCCAATCAGCCCCAGCATTTT. Translated: CASSSGDLIANQPQHF.

V and J are TRBV7-2 and TRBJ2-1; 7 bases map to TRBD2. The CDR3 runs 16 residues. With 7 bases clipped from V and 4 bases from J, the junction kept 13 bases outside the gene matches. Germline values: CDR1 SGHTA, CDR2 FQGNSA. The CDR3, as DNA: TGTGCCAGCAACCTATTAGCGGGCTCCCTATACAATGAGCAGTTCTTC. This codes for CASNLLAGSLYNEQFF.

J is TRBJ2-5 and V is TRBV4-1, with TRBD1 matching over 7 bases. V shed 2 bases and J 3 bases; nucleotides not matched to a gene: 12. CDR1 MGHRA and CDR2 YSYEKL come from the germline V gene. There are 17 residues in the CDR3. The CDR3 spells CASSQRLRLTGEETQYF. The CDR3, as DNA: TGCGCCAGCAGCCAACGCTTAAGACTTACAGGGGAAGAGACCCAGTACTTC.

The chain recombines TRBV5-5 with TRBJ2-3; D not resolved. This CDR3 comprises 16 residues. Trimming removed 2 bases at V and 2 bases at J, with 15 bases between. CDR1 SGHKS and CDR2 YYEKEE come from the germline V gene (reference sequence). Here the CDR3 DNA reads TGTGCCAGCAGCTTTCGAATGGACCCCCCCACAGATACGCAGTATTTT. Translated, it gives CASSFRMDPPTDTQYF.

The rearrangement joins TRBV4-1 to TRBJ2-1; tentatively, D is TRBD1 (5 bases). V was cut by 2 bases and J by 7 bases, with 9 bases left in between. The V gene's germline CDR1 is MGHRA and CDR2 YSYEKL. The CDR3 sequence is 13 residues long. CDR3 bases: TGCGCCAGCAGCCAAAGGGCAGGGAATGAGCAGTTCTTC. It codes for CASSQRAGNEQFF.

The chain joins TRBV5-1 to TRBJ2-7, with a possible D match to TRBD2 (5 bases). Trimming cost V 7 bases and J 3 bases, with 17 bases left between them. CDR3 length: 14 residues. Germline V gene sequence: CDR1 SGHRS, CDR2 YFSETQ. The CDR3 protein is CASAPEGSGYEQYF. In DNA form, the CDR3 reads TGCGCCAGCGCTCCAGAGGGATCGGGCTACGAGCAGTACTTC. Together with reference TRBV5-1 and TRBJ2-7, the CDR3 gives the full variable domain: KAGVTQTPRYLIKTRGQQVTLSCSPISGHRSVSWYQQTPGQGLQFLFEYFSETQRNKGNFPGRFSGRQFSNSRSEMNVSTLELGDSALYLCASAPEGSGYEQYFGPGTRLTVT.

The chain is built from TRBV30 and TRBJ1-1; D not resolved. Trimming took off 3 bases at V and 3 bases at J, with 5 bases between the two ends. The CDR3 is made up of 11 amino acids. Germline assignment: CDR1 GTSNPN and CDR2 SVGIG (reference sequence). The CDR3 region is CAWRAYTEAFF. The CDR3 region has the DNA TGTGCCTGGAGGGCGTACACTGAAGCTTTCTTT.